The clone carrying this T cell receptor (delta chain) was counted a few times. This sample also contains other DNA sequences that code for the same CDR3. These data come from a study of gamma-delta chains in newborns, infants, children. Overall study: Innate gammadelta T cells reportedly expand polyclonally right after birth, driven by microbial exposure, per the title.

Germline CDR1 and CDR2: GEAIGNYY and EKD. The CDR3 extends over 18 amino acids. Trimming cost V 3 bases and J 4 bases; bases outside gene matches: 5. TCRdb reprocessed the reads using CATT. Among more than 6,000 delta-chain clones listed, 11% were seen once. This TCR came from a child who was a newborn, infant or young child, either healthy, febrile or measles-vaccinated (not recorded which). The chain is built from TRDV2 and TRDJ3, with 13 positions matching TRDD3. Sequenced: blood. The CDR3 spells CACDVLGDTAWDTRQMFF. DNA of the CDR3: TGTGCCTGTGACGTACTGGGGGATACGGCATGGGACACCCGACAGATGTTTTTC.